One sample yielded the 4 T cell receptor beta chains listed below, sequenced in a study of neurological immune-mediated disorders. Via MiXCR, TCRdb re-called the 5' RACE reads, giving one row per CDR3 protein. The data contain about 120,000 distinct CDR3 sequences, roughly 3.2% of them singletons. Sequencing used PBMCs. The origin of the receptors is a woman aged 25 to 39 with multiple sclerosis.

This clonotype was picked up many times. V is TRBV20-1 and J is TRBJ1-1; D might be TRBD1 (5 bases). This CDR3 is built from 13 residues. The V end lost 4 bases, the J end lost 2 bases, and 11 bases lay between the germline ends. CDR1 and CDR2 (germline): DFQATT, SNEGSKA (reference sequence). The CDR3 loop is CSATGRGNTEAFF. The DNA for the CDR3 is TGCAGTGCTACGGGGCGGGGAAACACTGAAGCTTTCTTT.

This clonotype was observed many times. V usage is TRBV7-2 and J usage is TRBJ2-3; 15 positions agree with TRBD2. The V segment lost 10 bases and the J segment 3 bases; nucleotides outside the gene matches: 5. In germline, CDR1 is SGHTA, CDR2 FQGNSA. The CDR3 spans 15 residues. CDR3: CATEGLAGGTDTQYF. The CDR3 bases are TGTGCCACCGAGGGACTAGCGGGGGGAACAGATACGCAGTATTTT.

This clonotype appeared many times. V is TRBV4-3 and J is TRBJ2-7, with D possibly matching TRBD2 (6 bases). Trimming left V 1 base short and J 3 bases short, with 13 bases between. The CDR3 covers 15 residues. Germline V CDR1 and CDR2: LGHNA, YSLEER. CDR3 protein: CASSQAPTGDYEQYF. DNA for the CDR3: TGCGCCAGCAGCCAAGCCCCTACGGGGGACTACGAGCAGTACTTC.

This clonotype came up many times. The gene calls are TRBV12-3 or TRBV12-4 and TRBJ2-3, with D possibly matching TRBD2 (6 bases). The CDR3 covers 14 residues. Trimming left V 4 bases short and J 2 bases short, with 10 bases between. The CDR3 loop is CASSWGVHTDTQYF. The CDR3 DNA reads as TGTGCCAGCAGTTGGGGGGTACACACAGATACGCAGTATTTT.